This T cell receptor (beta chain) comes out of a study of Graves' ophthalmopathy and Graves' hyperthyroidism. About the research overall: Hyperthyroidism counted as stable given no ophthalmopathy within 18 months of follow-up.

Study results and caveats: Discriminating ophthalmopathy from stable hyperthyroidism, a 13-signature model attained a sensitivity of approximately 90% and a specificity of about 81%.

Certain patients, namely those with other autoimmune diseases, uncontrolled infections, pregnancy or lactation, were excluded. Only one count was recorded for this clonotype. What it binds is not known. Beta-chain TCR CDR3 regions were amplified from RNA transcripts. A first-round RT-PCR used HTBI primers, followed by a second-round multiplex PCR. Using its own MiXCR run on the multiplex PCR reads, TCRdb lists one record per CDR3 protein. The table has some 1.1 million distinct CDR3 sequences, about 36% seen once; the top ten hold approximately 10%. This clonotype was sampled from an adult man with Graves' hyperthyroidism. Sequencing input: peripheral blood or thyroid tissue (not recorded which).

The chain's CDR3 is CSARGGRSNQPQHF. In nucleotides, the CDR3 is TGCAGTGCTAGAGGCGGGCGGAGCAATCAGCCCCAGCATTTT. The chain couples TRBV20-1 to TRBJ1-5, with D unresolved. The CDR3 extends over 14 amino acids. Germline CDR1 and CDR2: DFQATT and SNEGSKA (reference sequence). Trimming shortened V by 1 base and J by 1 base, and 8 bases separated the two germline ends.